This TCR beta chain stems from a study of radiation and T cells in renal cell carcinoma. Whole-study context: Nephrectomy followed 15 Gy stereotactic body radiation by 4 weeks. Findings and caveats of the study: Top tumor clonotypes rose in blood 2 weeks post-radiation, then contracted. Without pretreatment biopsies, baseline tumor clonotype presence was undetermined.

Time point described: baseline pretreatment blood. Treatment in this sample: 15 Gy SBRT to primary tumor, nephrectomy 4 weeks later. After SBRT, blood was collected at 2 and 4 weeks, plus baseline. The method was immunoSEQ multiplex PCR; TCRdb's version includes in-frame clones alone and lacks a portion of them. The sample contains 130,000 or so clones, 83% of which appear only once. Details on this clone: The antigen is undetermined.

This clonotype was obtained from a woman between 50 and 59 years old with renal cell carcinoma. This sample comprised blood, obtained from a patient whose treatment included radiotherapy and nephrectomy.

This CDR3 is CASRATGEDTEAFF. Here the CDR3 DNA reads TGTGCCAGCAGGGCCACGGGGGAGGACACTGAAGCTTTCTTT. The V gene is TRBV2, the J gene TRBJ1-1; D is possibly TRBD1 (5 bases). The germline gives CDR1 SNHLY, CDR2 FYNNEI. The CDR3 length is 14 residues. The V end lost 6 bases, the J end lost 3 bases, and 14 bases lay between the germline ends.